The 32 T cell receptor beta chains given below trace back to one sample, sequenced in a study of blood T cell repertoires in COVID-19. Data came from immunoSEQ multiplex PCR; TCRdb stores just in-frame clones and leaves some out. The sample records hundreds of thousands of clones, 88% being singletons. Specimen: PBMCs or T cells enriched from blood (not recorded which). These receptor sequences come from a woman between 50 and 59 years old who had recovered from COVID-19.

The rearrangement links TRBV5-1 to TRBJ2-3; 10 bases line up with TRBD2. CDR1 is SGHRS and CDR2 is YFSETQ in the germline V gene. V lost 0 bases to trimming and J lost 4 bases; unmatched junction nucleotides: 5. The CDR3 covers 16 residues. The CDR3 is CASSLASGRAPDTQYF. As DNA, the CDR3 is TGCGCCAGCAGCTTGGCCAGCGGGAGGGCCCCAGATACGCAGTATTTT.

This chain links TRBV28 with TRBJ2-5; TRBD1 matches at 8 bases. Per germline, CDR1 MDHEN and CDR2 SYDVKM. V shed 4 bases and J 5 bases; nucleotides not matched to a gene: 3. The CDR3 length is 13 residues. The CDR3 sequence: CASSSRTGETQYF. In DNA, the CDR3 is TGTGCCAGCAGTTCCCGGACAGGGGAGACCCAGTACTTC. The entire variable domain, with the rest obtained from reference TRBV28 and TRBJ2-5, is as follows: DVKVTQSSRYLVKRTGEKVFLECVQDMDHENMFWYRQDPGLGLRLIYFSYDVKMKEKGDIPEGYSVSREKKERFSLILESASTNQTSMYLCASSSRTGETQYFGPGTRLLVL.

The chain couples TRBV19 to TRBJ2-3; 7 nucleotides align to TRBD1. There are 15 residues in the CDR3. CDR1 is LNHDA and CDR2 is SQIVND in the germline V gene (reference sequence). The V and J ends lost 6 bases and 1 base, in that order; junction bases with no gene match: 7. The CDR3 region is CASRADRRGTDTQYF. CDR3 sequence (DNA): TGTGCCAGTAGGGCGGACAGGCGGGGCACAGATACGCAGTATTTT.

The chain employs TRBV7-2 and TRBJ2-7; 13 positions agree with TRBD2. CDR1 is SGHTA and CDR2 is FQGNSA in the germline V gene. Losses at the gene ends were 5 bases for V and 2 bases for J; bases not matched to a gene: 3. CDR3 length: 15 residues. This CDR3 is CASSAGLAGAYEQYF. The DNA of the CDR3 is TGTGCCAGCAGCGCCGGACTAGCGGGAGCCTACGAGCAGTACTTC.

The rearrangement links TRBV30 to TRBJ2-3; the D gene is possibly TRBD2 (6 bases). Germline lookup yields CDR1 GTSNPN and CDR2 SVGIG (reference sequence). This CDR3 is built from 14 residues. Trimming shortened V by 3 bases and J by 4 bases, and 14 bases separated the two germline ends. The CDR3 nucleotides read TGTGCCTGGAGCCATAACGCGGGGTCAGATACGCAGTATTTT. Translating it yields CAWSHNAGSDTQYF.

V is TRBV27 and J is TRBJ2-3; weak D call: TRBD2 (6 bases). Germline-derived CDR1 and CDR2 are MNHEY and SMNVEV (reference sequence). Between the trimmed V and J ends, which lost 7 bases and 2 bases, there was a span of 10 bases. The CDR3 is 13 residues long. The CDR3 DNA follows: TGTGCCAGCAAGGCTAGCGTCACAGATACGCAGTATTTT. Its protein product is CASKASVTDTQYF.

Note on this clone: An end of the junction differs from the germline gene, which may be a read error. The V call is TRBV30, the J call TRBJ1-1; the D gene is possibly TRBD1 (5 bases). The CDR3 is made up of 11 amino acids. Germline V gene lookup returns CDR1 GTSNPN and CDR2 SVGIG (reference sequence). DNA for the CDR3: TGTGCGTGGAGGGGCGACACTGAAGCTTTCTTT. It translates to CAWRGDTEAFF.

CDR3 in DNA: TGTGCCAGCAGGCAAACCGGGACACAAGGTTTAGGGTTCTTC. Translated: CASRQTGTQGLGFF. The chain links TRBV28 to TRBJ2-1, with D tentatively TRBD1 (6 bases). Germline-derived CDR1 and CDR2 are MDHEN and SYDVKM. The CDR3 covers 14 residues. Trimming removed 6 bases from V and 15 bases from J, with 24 bases in between.

CDR3 residues: CASSLGGGYNEQFF. In DNA, the CDR3 is TGTGCCAGCAGTTTAGGGGGAGGCTACAATGAGCAGTTCTTC. The chain has TRBV28 and TRBJ2-1; possibly TRBD2 for D (6 bases). The CDR3 length is 14 residues. V shed 2 bases and J shed 3 bases, with 8 bases lying between them. Germline V gene data show CDR1 as MDHEN and CDR2 as SYDVKM.

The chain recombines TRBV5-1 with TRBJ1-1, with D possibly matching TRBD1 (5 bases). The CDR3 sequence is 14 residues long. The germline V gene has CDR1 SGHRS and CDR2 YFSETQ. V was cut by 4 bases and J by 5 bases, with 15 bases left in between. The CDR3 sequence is CASSRGTEGTEAFF. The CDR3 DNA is TGCGCCAGCAGCCGGGGGACCGAAGGGACTGAAGCTTTCTTT.

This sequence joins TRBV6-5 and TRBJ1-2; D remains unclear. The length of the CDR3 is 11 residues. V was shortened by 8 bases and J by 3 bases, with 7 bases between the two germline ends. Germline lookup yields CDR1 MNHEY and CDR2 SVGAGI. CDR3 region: CASADYYGYTF. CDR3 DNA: TGTGCCAGCGCAGATTACTATGGCTACACCTTC.

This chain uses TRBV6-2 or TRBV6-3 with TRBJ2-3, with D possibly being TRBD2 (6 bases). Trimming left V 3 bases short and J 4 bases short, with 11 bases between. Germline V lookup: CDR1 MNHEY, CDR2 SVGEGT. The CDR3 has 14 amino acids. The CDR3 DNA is TGTGCCAGCAGTTATACCCTAGCGTCAGATACGCAGTATTTT. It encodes CASSYTLASDTQYF.

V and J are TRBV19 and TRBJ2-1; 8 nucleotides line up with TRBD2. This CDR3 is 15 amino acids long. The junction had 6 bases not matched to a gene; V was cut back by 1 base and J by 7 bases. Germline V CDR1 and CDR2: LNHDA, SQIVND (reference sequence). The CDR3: CASSIVGGRMNEQFF. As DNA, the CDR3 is TGTGCCAGTAGTATAGTAGGCGGGAGGATGAATGAGCAGTTCTTC.

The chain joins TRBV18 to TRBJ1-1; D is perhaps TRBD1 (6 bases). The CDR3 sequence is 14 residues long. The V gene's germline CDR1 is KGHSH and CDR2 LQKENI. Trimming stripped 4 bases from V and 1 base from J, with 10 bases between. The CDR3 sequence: CASSLQGKNTEAFF. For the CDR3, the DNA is TGTGCCAGCTCACTACAGGGAAAGAACACTGAAGCTTTCTTT.

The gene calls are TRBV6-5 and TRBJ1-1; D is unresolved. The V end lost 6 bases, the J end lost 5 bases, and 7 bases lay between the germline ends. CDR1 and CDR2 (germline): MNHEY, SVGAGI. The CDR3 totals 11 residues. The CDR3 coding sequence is TGTGCCAGCAGGGTCGGGACTGAAGCTTTCTTT. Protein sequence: CASRVGTEAFF.

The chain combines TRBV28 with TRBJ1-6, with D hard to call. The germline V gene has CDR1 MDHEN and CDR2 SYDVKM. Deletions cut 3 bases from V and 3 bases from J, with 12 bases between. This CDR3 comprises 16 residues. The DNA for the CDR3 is TGTGCCAGCAGTTTCAACGGAGGGTTCTATAATTCACCCCTCCACTTT. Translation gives CASSFNGGFYNSPLHF.

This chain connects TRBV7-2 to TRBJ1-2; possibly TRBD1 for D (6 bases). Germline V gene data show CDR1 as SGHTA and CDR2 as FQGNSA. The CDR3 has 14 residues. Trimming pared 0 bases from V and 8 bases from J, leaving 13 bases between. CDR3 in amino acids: CASSLARQEVGYTF. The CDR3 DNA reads TGTGCCAGCAGCTTAGCCCGACAGGAGGTGGGCTACACCTTC.

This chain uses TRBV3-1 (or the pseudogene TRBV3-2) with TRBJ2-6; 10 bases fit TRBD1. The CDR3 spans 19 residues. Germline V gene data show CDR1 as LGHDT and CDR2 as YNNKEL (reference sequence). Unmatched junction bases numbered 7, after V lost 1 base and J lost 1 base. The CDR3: CASSQVPGQGFSGANVLTF. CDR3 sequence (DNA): TGTGCCAGCAGCCAAGTACCGGGACAGGGGTTTTCTGGGGCCAACGTCCTGACTTTC.

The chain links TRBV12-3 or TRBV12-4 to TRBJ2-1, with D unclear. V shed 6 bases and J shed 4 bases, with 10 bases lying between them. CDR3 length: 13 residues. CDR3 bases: TGTGCCAGCAGCCTCAACTTGTACAATGAGCAGTTCTTC. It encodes CASSLNLYNEQFF.

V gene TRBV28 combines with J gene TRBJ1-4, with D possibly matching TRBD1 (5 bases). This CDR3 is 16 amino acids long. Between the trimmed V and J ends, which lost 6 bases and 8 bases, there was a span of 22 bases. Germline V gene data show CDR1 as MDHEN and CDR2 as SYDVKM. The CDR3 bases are TGTGCCAGCAGAGCCGCCGGGACTACTATCTGGGAAAAACTGTTTTTT. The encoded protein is CASRAAGTTIWEKLFF. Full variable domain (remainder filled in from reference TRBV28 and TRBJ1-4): DVKVTQSSRYLVKRTGEKVFLECVQDMDHENMFWYRQDPGLGLRLIYFSYDVKMKEKGDIPEGYSVSREKKERFSLILESASTNQTSMYLCASRAAGTTIWEKLFFGSGTQLSVL.

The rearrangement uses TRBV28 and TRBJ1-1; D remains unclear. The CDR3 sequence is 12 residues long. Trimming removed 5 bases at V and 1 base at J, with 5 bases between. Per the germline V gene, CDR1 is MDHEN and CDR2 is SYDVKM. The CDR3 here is CASSGRNTEAFF. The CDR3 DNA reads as TGTGCCAGCAGTGGCAGGAACACTGAAGCTTTCTTT.

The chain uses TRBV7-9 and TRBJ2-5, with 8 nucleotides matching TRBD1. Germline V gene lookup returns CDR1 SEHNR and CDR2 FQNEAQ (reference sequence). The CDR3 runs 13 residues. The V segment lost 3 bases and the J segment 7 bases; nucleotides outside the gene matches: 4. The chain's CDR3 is CASSFRGRGTQYF. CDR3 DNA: TGTGCCAGCAGCTTCAGGGGGCGCGGGACCCAGTACTTC.

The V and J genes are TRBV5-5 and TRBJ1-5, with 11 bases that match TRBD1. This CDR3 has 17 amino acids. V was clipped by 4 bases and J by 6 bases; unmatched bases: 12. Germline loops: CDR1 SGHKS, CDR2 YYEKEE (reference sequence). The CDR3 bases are TGTGCCAGCAGCCCTGGACAGGGGGCCTCGGTATTTCAGCCCCAGCATTTT. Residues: CASSPGQGASVFQPQHF.

CDR3 sequence: CASSSTLAGTQKTQYF. The CDR3 DNA sequence: TGTGCCAGCAGCTCAACCCTAGCGGGAACTCAGAAGACCCAGTACTTC. The chain couples TRBV7-9 to TRBJ2-5, with 9 bases lining up with TRBD2. Trimming at V came to 4 bases and at J to 6 bases, leaving 12 bases not matched to a gene. This CDR3 has 16 residues. Germline CDR1 is SEHNR and CDR2 is FQNEAQ (reference sequence).

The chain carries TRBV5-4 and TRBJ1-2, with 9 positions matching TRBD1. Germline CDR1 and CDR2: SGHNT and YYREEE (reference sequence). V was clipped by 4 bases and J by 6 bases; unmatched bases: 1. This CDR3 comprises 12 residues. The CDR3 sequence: CASSRTGDGYTF. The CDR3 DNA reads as TGTGCCAGCAGCCGGACAGGGGATGGCTACACCTTC.

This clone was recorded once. CDR3 protein: CASSLEAGLSYEQYF. CDR3 coding DNA: TGTGCCAGCAGCTTAGAGGCGGGTTTGAGCTACGAGCAGTACTTC. J is TRBJ2-7 and V is TRBV7-2; a possible D gene is TRBD2 (5 bases). V gave up 1 base and J gave up 3 bases, with 13 bases separating them. In germline, CDR1 is SGHTA, CDR2 FQGNSA. The CDR3 spans 15 residues.

The CDR3 region has the DNA TGCGCCAGCAGCCGAACTTCCGGGAACACGCTCACAGATACGCAGTATTTT. Translating gives CASSRTSGNTLTDTQYF. The genes are TRBV4-1 and TRBJ2-3, with TRBD2 as a possible D gene (5 bases). V shed 4 bases and J shed 2 bases, with 19 bases lying between them. This CDR3 region has 17 residues. Germline V gene lookup returns CDR1 MGHRA and CDR2 YSYEKL.

CDR3 protein: CASSPLHGFMNTEAFF. The CDR3 nucleotides are TGTGCCAGCAGCCCGCTTCACGGTTTCATGAACACTGAAGCTTTCTTT. V and J are TRBV3-1 (or the pseudogene TRBV3-2) and TRBJ1-1, with D uncertain. CDR1 and CDR2 from the germline V gene are LGHDT and YNNKEL (reference sequence). This CDR3 has 16 residues. V gave up 4 bases and J gave up 0 bases, with 15 bases separating them.

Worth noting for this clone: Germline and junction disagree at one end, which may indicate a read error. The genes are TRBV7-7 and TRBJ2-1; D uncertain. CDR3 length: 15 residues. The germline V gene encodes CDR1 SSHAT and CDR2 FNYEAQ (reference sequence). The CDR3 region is CASSPHPGPYNEQFF. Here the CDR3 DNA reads TGTGCTAGCAGCCCCCACCCTGGGCCCTACAATGAGCAGTTCTTC.

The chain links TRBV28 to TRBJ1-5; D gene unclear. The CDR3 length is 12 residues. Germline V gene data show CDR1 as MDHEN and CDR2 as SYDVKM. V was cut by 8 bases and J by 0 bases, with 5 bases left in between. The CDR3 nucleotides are TGTGCCAGCCGAGTTAGCAATCAGCCCCAGCATTTT. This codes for CASRVSNQPQHF. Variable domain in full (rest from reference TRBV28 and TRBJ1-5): DVKVTQSSRYLVKRTGEKVFLECVQDMDHENMFWYRQDPGLGLRLIYFSYDVKMKEKGDIPEGYSVSREKKERFSLILESASTNQTSMYLCASRVSNQPQHFGDGTRLSIL.

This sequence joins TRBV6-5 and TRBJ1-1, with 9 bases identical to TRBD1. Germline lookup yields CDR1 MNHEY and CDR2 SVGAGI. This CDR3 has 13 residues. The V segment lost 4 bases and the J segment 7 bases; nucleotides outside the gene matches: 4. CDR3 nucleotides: TGTGCCAGCAGTTCGCCGGGACAGGGTGAAGCTTTCTTT. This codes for CASSSPGQGEAFF.

CDR3 in amino acids: CASSQGGAGQSYGYTF. DNA of the CDR3: TGTGCCAGCAGCCAAGGGGGCGCGGGACAGAGCTATGGCTACACCTTC. This chain connects TRBV14 to TRBJ1-2; 7 nucleotides align to TRBD1. The CDR3 loop spans 16 amino acids. CDR1 and CDR2 (germline): SGHDN, FVKESK. Trimming removed 1 base from V and 4 bases from J; junction bases left unmatched: 9.